This TCR beta chain was identified during a study of memory CD4+ T cells and cytomegalovirus serostatus. This clone was observed a single time. There are 15 residues in the CDR3. The V gene end was trimmed by 5 bases and the J gene end by 7 bases; junction bases not matched to a gene: 7. CDR1 is MNHEY, CDR2 SMNVEV, per germline (reference sequence). The sort gate was single viable CD3+CD4+CD8-CD45RO+ cells for memory CD4+ T cells. Some clones are missing from TCRdb's copy, which holds only in-frame ones; the method was immunoSEQ multiplex PCR. The table includes about 56,000 clones, 82% detected once.

The sequence was collected from an adult in good health and CMV-seronegative. Sequencing was performed on memory CD4+ T cells from blood. The J gene is TRBJ1-6, the V gene TRBV27, with TRBD1 identical over 8 bases. As DNA, the CDR3 is TGTGCCAGCAGTCAGCGGACAGGGAAGAATTCACCCCTCCACTTT. It codes for CASSQRTGKNSPLHF.